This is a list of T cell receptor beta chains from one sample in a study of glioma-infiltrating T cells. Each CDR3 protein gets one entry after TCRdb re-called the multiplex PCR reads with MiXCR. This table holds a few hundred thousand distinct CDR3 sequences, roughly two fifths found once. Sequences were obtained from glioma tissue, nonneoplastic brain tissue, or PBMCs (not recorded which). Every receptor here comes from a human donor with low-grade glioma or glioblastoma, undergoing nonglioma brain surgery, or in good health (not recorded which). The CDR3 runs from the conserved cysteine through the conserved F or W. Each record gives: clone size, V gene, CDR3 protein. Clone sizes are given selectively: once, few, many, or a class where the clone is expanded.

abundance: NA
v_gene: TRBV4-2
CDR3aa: CASSQDRGRTTGTQYF

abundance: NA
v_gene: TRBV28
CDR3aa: CASTPPWPANQETQYF

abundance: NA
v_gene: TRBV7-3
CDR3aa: CASSNPTGPSTDTQYF

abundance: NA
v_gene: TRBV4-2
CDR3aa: CASSPRTGRDQPQHF

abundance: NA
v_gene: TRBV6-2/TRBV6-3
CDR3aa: CASSYPGQGYFSSYNEKFF

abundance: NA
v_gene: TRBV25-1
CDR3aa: CASSPGSVHRPTDTQYF

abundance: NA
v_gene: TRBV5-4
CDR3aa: CATKGDLNTEAFF

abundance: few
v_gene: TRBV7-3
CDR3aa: CASSLSSGRAGDTQYF

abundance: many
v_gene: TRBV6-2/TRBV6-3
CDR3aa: CASSLLAKNIQYF

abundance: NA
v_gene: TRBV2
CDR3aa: CASSTVPGPYQPQHF